This TCR beta chain was retrieved from a study of OX40 agonist ivuxolimab in advanced cancers. A note on the overall study: Ivuxolimab was an agonistic, fully human IgG2 monoclonal antibody directed against OX40 (CD134), a costimulatory receptor. Partial responses occurred in three dose-escalation patients, of whom one had hepatocellular carcinoma and two had cutaneous melanoma. Among the roughly 50 dose-escalation patients, 19 had hepatocellular carcinoma, some 15 melanoma, 9 renal cell carcinoma and 9 head and neck cancer. Intravenous ivuxolimab was administered to patients every 2 weeks at six dose levels: 0.01, 0.1, 0.3, 1.5, 3 and 10 mg/kg. The monotherapy dose-escalation portion (N of about 47 patients) of the phase I ivuxolimab trial is reported in the paper. Patients were allowed to have had prior anti-PD-1, anti-PD-L1 or anti-CTLA-4 therapy, and 30% to 50% of the dose-escalation patients had previously received checkpoint inhibitors. Peripheral TCRbeta sequencing was intended to test whether TCR sequence diversity was altered and clonal T-cell expansion was caused by ivuxolimab. In the dose-escalation cohort, 82.7% of patients were male, and the mean age was approximately 60 years, with a range of roughly 20 to 80.

Patients with autoimmune disease history or receiving systemic immunosuppression were excluded from the trial. Peripheral blood for TCR sequencing was collected from all dose cohorts at baseline, on cycle 4 day 1, and on cycle 7 day 1. Samples were obtained from an open-label, multicenter, first-in-human phase I dose-escalation trial of ivuxolimab. Adults with locally advanced or metastatic melanoma, renal cell, hepatocellular, or head and neck squamous cell carcinoma were enrolled in the trial. Before TCR sequencing, CD4+ T cells and CD8+ T cells were sorted from peripheral blood as separate populations. The count of this clone is one. Its antigen is not yet known. Base-call qualities are not available, and no considerably larger clone is one nucleotide away. The germline V gene specifies SGHVS as CDR1 and FNYEAQ as CDR2. V is cut by 1 base and J by 7 bases, and the space between the germline ends is 14 bases. Including cysteine and phenylalanine, the CDR3 has 14 amino acids. Only the CDR3 region is kept as DNA, spanning 42 bases read in frame from base 1.

Genomic DNA was extracted from sorted cells for sequencing of the TCRbeta CDR3 region. The immunoSEQ Assay was used to sequence the TCRbeta CDR3 regions. TCRdb limited this immuneACCESS table to in-frame rearrangements with V and J called. A share of clones is missing; checked studies link under half to unresolved V genes, and the rest is unexplained. The sample includes about 76,000 clones, with 85% to 90% observed a single time. The ten largest clones take up 13% of the sample. Summary of the overall study and its limitations: In partial responders in the 0.1-3.0 mg/kg groups, normalized peripheral clonal expansion was found to be among the lowest, especially among CD8+ T cells. At doses of 0.1 to 3.0 mg/kg, clonal expansion of both CD4+ and CD8+ blood T cells was observed from baseline to week 6. The antigen specificity of the clonally expanded peripheral T cells was not determined. Low levels of normalized T-cell clonal expansion were also seen in some nonresponding patients. After ivuxolimab, CD8+ T cells had more expanded clones than CD4+ T cells on average.

The clonotype was recovered from an adult with an advanced solid tumor such as melanoma, head and neck, liver or kidney cancer. Recombination joined TRBV7-6 with TRBJ2-7, with the D segment identity uncertain. The starting material was CD4+ or CD8+ T cells sorted from blood, obtained in a trial of the OX40 agonist ivuxolimab. The sequenced DNA is TGTGCCAGCAGCTTAGATGGAAGACCCTGGGAGCAGTACTTC. Its translation reads: CASSLDGRPWEQYF.